The 30 T cell receptor beta chains in this list originate from one sample, sequenced in a study of cytomegalovirus exposure and HLA in healthy donors. Researchers ran the PCR with 60 Vbeta and 13 Jbeta primers. Using immunoSEQ multiplex PCR, the repertoire was profiled, and TCRdb retains in-frame clones only, with some absent. Of about 56,000 clones listed, approximately 80% are singletons. Sequenced input: PBMCs. The receptors here all came from a man aged 40-49 years in good health and CMV-seronegative.

The genes are TRBV19 and TRBJ2-1, with unresolved D. The germline V and J ends were trimmed by 5 bases and 7 bases, with 9 bases remaining between them. The germline V gene has CDR1 LNHDA and CDR2 SQIVND (reference sequence). The CDR3 runs to 12 residues. Written as DNA, the CDR3 is TGTGCCAGTAGTCCGAACAGAAATGAGCAGTTCTTC. This translates into CASSPNRNEQFF.

This clone was seen a handful of times. The CDR3 here is CASSYPQGQNTEAFF. The DNA of the CDR3 is TGTGCCAGCAGTTACCCACAGGGTCAGAACACTGAAGCTTTCTTT. V and J are TRBV6-6 and TRBJ1-1; the D gene is possibly TRBD1 (6 bases). The CDR3 consists of 15 residues. The germline gives CDR1 MNHNY, CDR2 SVGAGI (reference sequence). V was clipped by 2 bases and J by 1 base, with 11 bases between them.

The rearrangement uses TRBV6-4 and TRBJ2-1, with 7 bases matching TRBD2. The length of the CDR3 is 13 residues. Germline CDR1 MRHNA, CDR2 SNTAGT. The junction had 3 bases not matched to a gene; V was cut back by 6 bases and J by 4 bases. CDR3 coding DNA: TGTGCCAGCAGCCGGGAGGCATACAATGAGCAGTTCTTC. It translates to CASSREAYNEQFF.

In its sample, this clone was seen once. The rearrangement joins TRBV4-2 to TRBJ2-3, with TRBD2 matching over 12 bases. Germline V gene data show CDR1 as LGHNA and CDR2 as YNFKEQ. The CDR3 sequence is 19 residues long. Trimming at V came to 1 base and at J to 1 base, leaving 9 bases not matched to a gene. CDR3 protein: CASSQVSSGGVLGTDTQYF. Here the CDR3 DNA reads TGTGCCAGCAGCCAAGTATCTAGCGGGGGGGTTTTGGGCACAGATACGCAGTATTTT.

The gene calls are TRBV7-8 and TRBJ1-3, with TRBD1 matching over 9 bases. The CDR3 runs 15 residues. V dropped 5 bases and J dropped 4; count of bases not matched to a gene: 6. CDR1 and CDR2 (germline): SGHVS, FQNEAQ. The CDR3 nucleotides read TGTGCCAGCAGCCTAGACAGGGGGTTCGGAAACACCATATATTTT. Translation gives CASSLDRGFGNTIYF.

This clone has just one count. The V gene is TRBV23-1, the J gene TRBJ1-6, with 9 bases matching TRBD1. TRBV23-1 belongs to the ORF category, with a function that is uncertain. J was trimmed by 7 bases and V by 2 bases; bases with no gene match: 12. This CDR3 contains 18 residues. CDR3 sequence: CASSQGPGDRAMNSPLHF. The DNA for the CDR3 is TGCGCCAGCAGTCAAGGCCCCGGGGACAGGGCTATGAATTCACCCCTCCACTTT.

This clone was counted a single time. The chain joins TRBV28 to TRBJ2-7; perhaps TRBD1 as D (8 bases). Trimming stripped 7 bases from V and 1 base from J, with 14 bases between. This CDR3 region has 14 residues. The germline V gene encodes CDR1 MDHEN and CDR2 SYDVKM. The CDR3 spells CASKGQGGSYEQYF. As DNA, the CDR3 is TGTGCCAGCAAAGGACAGGGAGGGTCCTACGAGCAGTACTTC.

V gene TRBV28 combines with J gene TRBJ1-5, with TRBD1 matching over 10 bases. CDR3 length: 15 residues. Unmatched junction bases numbered 3, after V lost 5 bases and J lost 2 bases. Germline V gene data show CDR1 as MDHEN and CDR2 as SYDVKM. The CDR3 nucleotides read TGTGCCAGCAGTCGTGGGACAGGGGGCAATCAGCCCCAGCATTTT. It codes for CASSRGTGGNQPQHF.

The V and J genes are TRBV19 and TRBJ2-2, with D perhaps TRBD2 (6 bases). Germline values: CDR1 LNHDA, CDR2 SQIVND (reference sequence). The CDR3 sequence is 14 residues long. V was shortened by 4 bases and J by 7 bases, with 13 bases between the two germline ends. The CDR3: CASSKRVGFGELFF. The CDR3 region has the DNA TGTGCCAGTAGTAAGCGGGTAGGGTTCGGGGAGCTGTTTTTT.

This clone appeared a single time. The genes are TRBV7-2 and TRBJ2-1, with D tentatively TRBD1 (7 bases). Germline CDR1 SGHTA, CDR2 FQGNSA. Trimming left V 4 bases short and J 3 bases short, with 16 bases between. The CDR3 extends over 16 amino acids. CDR3 in amino acids: CASSYIRRGRYNEQFF. CDR3 sequence (DNA): TGTGCCAGCAGCTATATAAGGAGGGGGCGCTACAATGAGCAGTTCTTC.

The chain combines TRBV2 with TRBJ2-2, with TRBD1 identical over 9 bases. Trimming at V came to 2 bases and at J to 1 base, leaving 2 bases not matched to a gene. CDR3 size: 16 residues. Germline V gene lookup returns CDR1 SNHLY and CDR2 FYNNEI. The CDR3 DNA reads as TGTGCCAGCAGTGAAAGACAGGGGGGGAACACCGGGGAGCTGTTTTTT. Translated, it gives CASSERQGGNTGELFF. Full variable domain (missing parts from reference TRBV2 and TRBJ2-2): EPEVTQTPSHQVTQMGQEVILRCVPISNHLYFYWYRQILGQKVEFLVSFYNNEISEKSEIFDDQFSVERPDGSNFTLKIRSTKLEDSAMYFCASSERQGGNTGELFFGEGSRLTVL.

In DNA form, the CDR3 reads TGCGCCAGCAGCGGGAGTCAAGGACTGAACACTGAAGCTTTCTTT. Its protein product is CASSGSQGLNTEAFF. The rearrangement links TRBV5-1 to TRBJ1-1; D not certain. Germline-derived CDR1 and CDR2 are SGHRS and YFSETQ. V was clipped by 4 bases and J by 0 bases, with 13 bases between them. The CDR3 extends over 15 amino acids.

The chain recombines TRBV5-1 with TRBJ2-5; 11 bases align to TRBD1. This CDR3 contains 15 residues. Germline CDR1 reads SGHRS; CDR2 reads YFSETQ. J lost 6 bases, V lost 4 bases, and 8 bases had no gene match. The CDR3, as DNA: TGCGCCAGCAGCGAGACGGACAGGGGGCATCAGACCCAGTACTTC. It is translated as CASSETDRGHQTQYF. The full variable domain, with the rest looked up from reference TRBV5-1 and TRBJ2-5, is KAGVTQTPRYLIKTRGQQVTLSCSPISGHRSVSWYQQTPGQGLQFLFEYFSETQRNKGNFPGRFSGRQFSNSRSEMNVSTLELGDSALYLCASSETDRGHQTQYFGPGTRLLVL.

V gene TRBV15 combines with J gene TRBJ2-5; TRBD2 aligns across 10 bases. Germline loops: CDR1 LNHNV, CDR2 YYDKDF (reference sequence). The CDR3 contains 15 residues. With V trimmed by 9 bases and J by 2 bases, 9 bases remained unmatched. The CDR3 sequence: CATAVSGGLQETQYF. The DNA of the CDR3 is TGTGCCACGGCGGTTAGCGGGGGGCTACAAGAGACCCAGTACTTC.

The chain uses TRBV19 and TRBJ2-3; 13 positions agree with TRBD2. The CDR3 runs to 17 residues. V shed 5 bases and J 1 base; nucleotides not matched to a gene: 6. CDR1 is LNHDA, CDR2 SQIVND, per germline (reference sequence). The CDR3 here is CASSVTGTSGGTDTQYF. CDR3 nucleotides: TGTGCCAGTAGTGTGACCGGGACTAGCGGGGGCACAGATACGCAGTATTTT.

The V gene is TRBV7-2, the J gene TRBJ2-7, with D possibly being TRBD2 (6 bases). The CDR3 is made up of 16 amino acids. Between the trimmed V and J ends, which lost 1 base and 1 base, there was a span of 14 bases. The germline V gene encodes CDR1 SGHTA and CDR2 FQGNSA. In DNA, the CDR3 is TGTGCCAGCAGCTTAGGGTCGGCGGGAAGGTCCTACGAGCAGTACTTC. Residues: CASSLGSAGRSYEQYF.

The chain uses TRBV4-3 and TRBJ2-1, with 11 bases aligning to TRBD2. The CDR3 is made up of 17 amino acids. CDR1 is LGHNA, CDR2 YSLEER, per germline. J lost 6 bases, V lost 0 bases, and 7 bases had no gene match. CDR3 protein: CASSQDHGLAGRNEQFF. The CDR3 nucleotides read TGCGCCAGCAGCCAAGACCATGGACTAGCGGGTCGCAATGAGCAGTTCTTC.

The chain recombines TRBV5-5 with TRBJ1-1; unclear D gene. Germline CDR1 is SGHKS and CDR2 is YYEKEE (reference sequence). This CDR3 spans 13 amino acids. With 0 bases removed from V and 2 bases from J, the gap between germline ends came to 5 bases. The CDR3 protein is CASSLAGNTEAFF. The DNA of the CDR3 is TGTGCCAGCAGCTTGGCAGGAAACACTGAAGCTTTCTTT.

This clone has more than one count but fewer than ten. The chain is built from TRBV6-6 and TRBJ1-1, with a possible D match to TRBD1 (5 bases). CDR1 is MNHNY, CDR2 SVGAGI, per germline (reference sequence). CDR3 length: 15 amino acids. With 3 bases removed from V and 6 bases from J, the gap between germline ends came to 17 bases. CDR3 coding DNA: TGTGCCAGCAGTTATAATCCCCGGGGGGGTCCTGAAGCTTTCTTT. This gives the protein CASSYNPRGGPEAFF.

This sequence joins TRBV29-1 and TRBJ2-5; 7 bases agree with TRBD1. CDR1 is SQVTM and CDR2 is ANQGSEA in the germline V gene. CDR3 length: 12 amino acids. Trimming removed 4 bases from V and 2 bases from J; junction bases left unmatched: 1. The CDR3 spells CSVGQGQETQYF. The CDR3 nucleotides read TGCAGCGTTGGACAGGGACAAGAGACCCAGTACTTC.

V and J are TRBV7-2 and TRBJ1-4; 7 bases fit TRBD1. In germline, CDR1 is SGHTA, CDR2 FQGNSA. V lost 1 base, J lost 8 bases, and 10 bases stayed unmatched. The CDR3 has 16 amino acids. For the CDR3, the DNA is TGTGCCAGCAGCTTAGAACCGGGACAGCGGTACGAAAAACTGTTTTTT. Translating gives CASSLEPGQRYEKLFF.

This clone was counted a few times. The V call is TRBV30, the J call TRBJ1-3; D is unclear. Trimming shortened V by 5 bases and J by 0 bases, and 8 bases separated the two germline ends. CDR1 is GTSNPN and CDR2 is SVGIG in the germline V gene (reference sequence). The CDR3 sequence is 13 residues long. The CDR3: CAWGQLSGNTIYF. In DNA, the CDR3 is TGTGCCTGGGGGCAGCTCTCTGGAAACACCATATATTTT.

The chain joins TRBV5-6 to TRBJ2-1; 8 nucleotides match TRBD2. Losses at the gene ends were 0 bases for V and 3 bases for J; bases not matched to a gene: 8. The CDR3 is 17 amino acids. Germline CDR1 reads SGHDT; CDR2 reads YYEEEE. The CDR3 bases are TGTGCCAGCAGCTTGGATTTTCGGCTAGCGGGCTACAATGAGCAGTTCTTC. Translating it yields CASSLDFRLAGYNEQFF.

The chain joins TRBV11-2 to TRBJ2-7; the D is unclear. The germline V and J ends were trimmed by 1 base and 2 bases, with 3 bases remaining between them. This CDR3 contains 12 residues. In germline, CDR1 is SGHAT, CDR2 FQNNGV. In nucleotides, the CDR3 is TGTGCCAGCAGCTTAGCAACCTACGAGCAGTACTTC. Its translation: CASSLATYEQYF.

The chain employs TRBV30 and TRBJ1-4; 7 bases line up with TRBD1. V gave up 3 bases and J gave up 3 bases; unmatched junction bases: 1. Germline-derived CDR1 and CDR2 are GTSNPN and SVGIG (reference sequence). This CDR3 contains 13 residues. CDR3 sequence reads: CAWSQGANEKLFF. As DNA, the CDR3 is TGTGCCTGGAGCCAGGGGGCTAATGAAAAACTGTTTTTT. The full variable domain, rest sourced from reference TRBV30 and TRBJ1-4, is SQTIHQWPATLVQPVGSPLSLECTVEGTSNPNLYWYRQAAGRGLQLLFYSVGIGQISSEVPQNLSASRPQDRQFILSSKKLLLSDSGFYLCAWSQGANEKLFFGSGTQLSVL.

The V call is TRBV7-9, the J call TRBJ1-3; 8 positions agree with TRBD1. The germline gives CDR1 SEHNR, CDR2 FQNEAQ (reference sequence). With V trimmed by 2 bases and J by 4 bases, 7 bases remained unmatched. The CDR3 sequence is 16 residues long. The CDR3 DNA reads TGTGCCAGCAGCTTATCAAGGACAGGGATAGGAAACACCATATATTTT. Amino acid sequence: CASSLSRTGIGNTIYF.

The chain carries TRBV7-9 and TRBJ1-6; no clear D gene. The CDR3 sequence is 15 residues long. Germline CDR1 and CDR2: SEHNR and FQNEAQ (reference sequence). V was cut by 1 base and J by 4 bases, with 8 bases left in between. The CDR3 is CASSLGPEYNSPLHF. The DNA for the CDR3 is TGTGCCAGCAGCTTAGGCCCAGAATATAATTCACCCCTCCACTTT.

The chain combines TRBV6-5 with TRBJ2-1; 8 positions agree with TRBD2. The CDR3 is 15 residues long. Germline CDR1 reads MNHEY; CDR2 reads SVGAGI. Germline trimming cut 2 bases from V and 7 bases from J; bases unmatched to any gene: 7. The CDR3 nucleotides are TGTGCCAGCAGTTACCGGGAGGGCCTAGGGAATGAGCAGTTCTTC. Translating gives CASSYREGLGNEQFF.

The chain has TRBV5-8 and TRBJ1-2; D is perhaps TRBD1 (5 bases). V lost 1 base, J lost 6 bases, and 19 bases lay in between. The CDR3 runs to 16 residues. Germline-derived CDR1 and CDR2 are SGHTS and YDEGEE. Here the CDR3 reads CASSLPNVGTGDGYTF. The CDR3 DNA sequence: TGTGCCAGCAGCTTGCCGAATGTAGGGACTGGAGATGGCTACACCTTC.

The sample holds a few counts of this clone. The sample has other DNA sequences that encode this CDR3 too. The V and J genes are TRBV5-4 and TRBJ2-1, with 7 bases identical to TRBD1. The CDR3 extends over 13 amino acids. V lost 7 bases to trimming and J lost 3 bases; unmatched junction nucleotides: 4. Looked up from germline, CDR1 is SGHNT and CDR2 is YYREEE (reference sequence). CDR3 amino acids: CASRRDSYNEQFF. The CDR3 DNA follows: TGTGCCAGCCGCCGGGACAGCTACAATGAGCAGTTCTTC.